This entry lists 28 T cell receptor beta chains sequenced from one sample in a study of shared clonotypes between healthy human individuals. Using immunoSEQ multiplex PCR, the repertoire was profiled, and TCRdb retains in-frame clones only, with some absent. The sample carries roughly 2,300,000 clones, roughly 92% recorded once. The sequencing sample was made of naive CD4+ T cells from PBMCs. Described subset: CD45RA+ positively selected. The receptors come from a man between 18 and 35 years old in good health. Some clones in this sample may be carry-over from other donors' samples.

V usage is TRBV18 and J usage is TRBJ1-2; D remains ambiguous. In germline, CDR1 is KGHSH, CDR2 LQKENI. V lost 2 bases to trimming and J lost 5 bases, with 6 bases between them. CDR3 length: 12 amino acids. The CDR3 sequence is CASSPMGYGYTF. For the CDR3, the DNA is TGTGCCAGCTCACCAATGGGGTATGGCTACACCTTC. Full variable domain (missing parts from reference TRBV18 and TRBJ1-2): NAGVMQNPRHLVRRRGQEARLRCSPMKGHSHVYWYRQLPEEGLKFMVYLQKENIIDESGMPKERFSAEFPKEGPSILRIQQVVRGDSAAYFCASSPMGYGYTFGSGTRLTVV.

This clone was detected once. Other DNA sequences of this sample code for an identical CDR3. The J gene is TRBJ2-5, the V gene TRBV5-1; D is perhaps TRBD1 or TRBD2 (5 bases each). Trimming pared 0 bases from V and 4 bases from J, leaving 13 bases between. The CDR3 has 15 amino acids. Germline V lookup: CDR1 SGHRS, CDR2 YFSETQ. The CDR3 DNA sequence: TGCGCCAGCAGCTTGGAGGCAGGGAGAGGAGAGACCCAGTACTTC. This gives the protein CASSLEAGRGETQYF.

This clone has just one count. Other DNA sequences within the sample encode an identical CDR3. The gene calls are TRBV2 and TRBJ2-7; 10 nucleotides line up with TRBD2. Trimming at V came to 1 base and at J to 4 bases, leaving 4 bases not matched to a gene. Germline V gene data show CDR1 as SNHLY and CDR2 as FYNNEI. This CDR3 contains 15 residues. As DNA, the CDR3 is TGTGCCAGCAGTGAAGGGCTAGCGGGAGCTTACGAGCAGTACTTC. Its protein is CASSEGLAGAYEQYF.

The chain joins TRBV7-8 to TRBJ1-2; D might be TRBD1 (5 bases). V was pared by 2 bases and J by 4 bases, with 11 bases between. The CDR3 is made up of 14 amino acids. Germline lookup yields CDR1 SGHVS and CDR2 FQNEAQ. The CDR3 here is CASSLTAGSYGYTF. The CDR3 DNA follows: TGTGCCAGCAGCTTAACTGCAGGGAGCTATGGCTACACCTTC.

The gene calls are TRBV28 and TRBJ1-5; D not certain. The CDR3 runs to 16 residues. V was pared by 2 bases and J by 2 bases, with 13 bases between. The germline gives CDR1 MDHEN, CDR2 SYDVKM. Here the CDR3 DNA reads TGTGCCAGCAGTTTACTCCGAGGGAGCGGCAATCAGCCCCAGCATTTT. This gives the protein CASSLLRGSGNQPQHF.

This clone has only one observation. The chain recombines TRBV9 with TRBJ1-4, with D perhaps TRBD1 (5 bases). The germline V gene has CDR1 SGDLS and CDR2 YYNGEE. Trimming took 7 bases from V and 6 from J, leaving 13 bases between them. The CDR3 is made up of 13 amino acids. Here the CDR3 DNA reads TGTGCCAGCGGATCGGGACTCCATGAAAAACTGTTTTTT. It translates to CASGSGLHEKLFF.

V gene TRBV11-1 combines with J gene TRBJ2-3; a weak D match, TRBD2 (6 bases). Trimming took 5 bases from V and 1 from J, leaving 10 bases between them. This CDR3 is 14 amino acids long. Germline V CDR1 and CDR2: SGHAT, FQDESV (reference sequence). The CDR3, as DNA: TGTGCCAGCAGCCTGCGGGAAGGCACAGATACGCAGTATTTT. This codes for CASSLREGTDTQYF.

The chain is built from TRBV7-3 and TRBJ2-2; 7 bases are shared with TRBD2. This CDR3 is 15 amino acids long. After removal of 2 bases from V and 4 bases from J, the junction contained 4 bases not matched to a gene. Germline CDR1 reads SGHTA; CDR2 reads FQGTGA. The CDR3 DNA is TGTGCCAGCAGCTTACTAGCGGCCCCCACCGGGGAGCTGTTTTTT. The encoded protein is CASSLLAAPTGELFF. The variable domain in full, completed from reference TRBV7-3 and TRBJ2-2, reads GAGVSQTPSNKVTEKGKYVELRCDPISGHTALYWYRQSLGQGPEFLIYFQGTGAADDSGLPNDRFFAVRPEGSVSTLKIQRTERGDSAVYLCASSLLAAPTGELFFGEGSRLTVL.

As regards this clone: Other DNA variants within this sample encode the same CDR3. The CDR3 here is CASSRGPYEQYF. The DNA for the CDR3 is TGTGCCAGTAGCCGGGGGCCTTACGAGCAGTACTTC. This chain uses TRBV19 with TRBJ2-7, with D possibly called TRBD1 or TRBD2 (6 bases each). V dropped 6 bases and J dropped 4 bases, with 10 bases sitting between them. CDR3 length: 12 residues. Looked up from germline, CDR1 is LNHDA and CDR2 is SQIVND (reference sequence).

The rearrangement joins TRBV4-1 to TRBJ2-5; 8 nucleotides align to TRBD2. The V and J ends lost 4 bases and 1 base, in that order; junction bases with no gene match: 5. CDR3 length: 15 residues. Germline V CDR1 and CDR2: MGHRA, YSYEKL. The CDR3 DNA follows: TGCGCCAGCAGCCCCTATAGCGGGGCCCAAGAGACCCAGTACTTC. Amino acids: CASSPYSGAQETQYF.

The chain links TRBV5-1 to TRBJ1-2; the match to TRBD1 covers 11 bases. V shed 4 bases, J shed 2 bases, and the junction held 10 bases outside the gene matches. The CDR3 spans 17 residues. CDR1 SGHRS and CDR2 YFSETQ come from the germline V gene. This chain's CDR3 is CASSLGQGALGNYGYTF. The CDR3 region has the DNA TGCGCCAGCAGCCTAGGACAGGGGGCTCTGGGAAACTATGGCTACACCTTC.

This chain links TRBV18 with TRBJ1-1, with unresolved D. Trimming removed 6 bases at V and 6 bases at J, with 20 bases between. From germline, CDR1 is KGHSH and CDR2 LQKENI. The CDR3 is made up of 15 amino acids. The CDR3 reads CASSSEVGRLAEAFF. CDR3 coding DNA: TGTGCCAGCTCTTCCGAGGTGGGTAGGCTTGCTGAAGCTTTCTTT.

Points on this clone: Other DNA sequences in the sample encode the same CDR3. The chain combines TRBV9 with TRBJ2-1, with D possibly matching TRBD1 (5 bases). V lost 2 bases and J lost 0, with 9 bases in between. The CDR3 is 15 residues long. Per the germline V gene, CDR1 is SGDLS and CDR2 is YYNGEE. Written as DNA, the CDR3 is TGTGCCAGCAGCGTGGGGCCTAGCTCCTACAATGAGCAGTTCTTC. Its translation is CASSVGPSSYNEQFF.

V and J are TRBV27 and TRBJ2-6; no firm D call. CDR3 size: 14 residues. Germline CDR1 MNHEY, CDR2 SMNVEV (reference sequence). V lost 5 bases to trimming and J lost 0 bases, with 5 bases between them. The CDR3 loop is CASSKSSGANVLTF. Written as DNA, the CDR3 is TGTGCCAGCAGTAAGTCCTCTGGGGCCAACGTCCTGACTTTC.

This clone was detected once. The CDR3, as DNA: TGTGCCAGCAGCACGCGGGACGGAGGTCTCACAGATACGCAGTATTTT. This sequence encodes CASSTRDGGLTDTQYF. The gene calls are TRBV7-8 and TRBJ2-3; tentatively, D is TRBD2 (6 bases). This CDR3 spans 16 amino acids. V dropped 5 bases and J dropped 2 bases, with 17 bases sitting between them. Germline CDR1 is SGHVS and CDR2 is FQNEAQ.

CDR3 sequence: CASSPSGRAYSYNEQFF. Here the CDR3 DNA reads TGTGCCAGCAGTCCCTCGGGACGGGCCTACTCCTACAATGAGCAGTTCTTC. The chain has TRBV11-1 and TRBJ2-1; the D gene could be TRBD1 or TRBD2 (5 bases each). The CDR3 covers 17 residues. Germline loops: CDR1 SGHAT, CDR2 FQDESV (reference sequence). V lost 6 bases and J 0 bases, leaving 18 bases between the germline ends.

In regard to this clone: The sample carries other DNA sequences with the same CDR3. This chain links TRBV18 with TRBJ2-1; the D is unclear. Germline lookup yields CDR1 KGHSH and CDR2 LQKENI. Trimming stripped 3 bases from V and 4 bases from J, with 7 bases between. CDR3 size: 13 residues. The CDR3 protein is CASSPSRYNEQFF. The CDR3 nucleotides read TGTGCCAGCTCACCTTCGCGGTACAATGAGCAGTTCTTC.

The chain is built from TRBV28 and TRBJ2-6; D gene ambiguous. This CDR3 region has 13 residues. CDR1 and CDR2 (germline): MDHEN, SYDVKM. V lost 6 bases to trimming and J lost 2 bases, with 5 bases between them. CDR3 amino acids: CASSGPGANVLTF. CDR3 bases: TGTGCCAGCAGCGGCCCTGGGGCCAACGTCCTGACTTTC.

The gene calls are TRBV6-5 and TRBJ2-5; no firm D call. Trimming cost V 7 bases and J 2 bases, with 5 bases left between them. The CDR3 is 11 amino acids. Germline values: CDR1 MNHEY, CDR2 SVGAGI. Written as DNA, the CDR3 is TGTGCCAGCACCCGGCAAGAGACCCAGTACTTC. Translation gives CASTRQETQYF.

The rearrangement uses TRBV29-1 and TRBJ2-7; 10 nucleotides align to TRBD2. Per the germline V gene, CDR1 is SQVTM and CDR2 is ANQGSEA. The CDR3 runs 14 residues. V lost 5 bases, J lost 2 bases, and 6 bases stayed unmatched. The CDR3 is CSVSPGLATYEQYF. In nucleotides, the CDR3 is TGCAGCGTTTCACCGGGACTAGCGACCTACGAGCAGTACTTC.

This chain connects TRBV28 to TRBJ1-1; D may be TRBD1 (5 bases). Deletions cut 5 bases from V and 1 base from J, with 17 bases between. The CDR3 extends over 16 amino acids. CDR1 and CDR2 from the germline V gene are MDHEN and SYDVKM. The CDR3 DNA is TGTGCCAGCAGTCCTCCTGGGGCGAAAGGGAACACTGAAGCTTTCTTT. The encoded protein is CASSPPGAKGNTEAFF.

The chain has TRBV19 and TRBJ2-6; TRBD1 matches 9 bases. Germline lookup yields CDR1 LNHDA and CDR2 SQIVND (reference sequence). V was pared by 0 bases and J by 4 bases, with 7 bases of the junction left unmatched. This CDR3 is built from 18 residues. CDR3 loop: CASSIDGTGFAGANVLTF. The CDR3 DNA follows: TGTGCCAGTAGTATAGACGGGACAGGGTTTGCGGGGGCCAACGTCCTGACTTTC.

For this clone: A read error may be the cause here, since a much bigger clone is one base away. Additional DNA sequences in this sample encode the identical CDR3. This sequence joins TRBV11-2 and TRBJ2-5; D is ambiguous. The V end was cut by 0 bases, the J end by 3 bases, with 5 bases between. CDR3 length equals 13 residues. Germline V gives CDR1 SGHAT, CDR2 FQNNGV. The CDR3 region has the DNA TGTGCCAGCAGCTTAGACAGAGAAGAGACCCAGTACTTC. The encoded protein is CASSLDREETQYF.

This chain links TRBV6-4 with TRBJ2-2; possibly TRBD2 for D (5 bases). CDR1 is MRHNA, CDR2 SNTAGT, per germline. The CDR3 sequence is 14 residues long. Trimming removed 10 bases at V and 0 bases at J, with 12 bases between. The CDR3 region is CATDQRANTGELFF. In DNA, the CDR3 is TGTGCCACGGATCAGAGGGCGAACACCGGGGAGCTGTTTTTT.

The genes are TRBV7-3 and TRBJ2-3; 9 bases line up with TRBD1. Looked up from germline, CDR1 is SGHTA and CDR2 is FQGTGA. This CDR3 contains 16 residues. V lost 5 bases, J lost 1 base, and 7 bases stayed unmatched. CDR3 DNA: TGTGCCAGCAGCCCAGACAGGGGGTCCCGCACAGATACGCAGTATTTT. It codes for CASSPDRGSRTDTQYF. Variable domain in full (rest from reference TRBV7-3 and TRBJ2-3): GAGVSQTPSNKVTEKGKYVELRCDPISGHTALYWYRQSLGQGPEFLIYFQGTGAADDSGLPNDRFFAVRPEGSVSTLKIQRTERGDSAVYLCASSPDRGSRTDTQYFGPGTRLTVL.

The chain recombines TRBV7-6 with TRBJ2-1; D call uncertain. The CDR3 extends over 15 amino acids. Trimming took 5 bases from V and 4 from J, leaving 15 bases between them. The germline CDR1 and CDR2 sequences are SGHVS and FNYEAQ. CDR3 sequence (DNA): TGTGCCAGCAGCCCAGGCGGAGTCAAATACAATGAGCAGTTCTTC. Protein: CASSPGGVKYNEQFF.

The rearrangement joins TRBV4-3 to TRBJ2-2; D may match TRBD1 or TRBD2 (5 bases each). The V gene lost 0 bases and the J gene lost 3 bases, with 11 bases spanning the gap. There are 16 residues in the CDR3. Germline V gene sequence: CDR1 LGHNA, CDR2 YSLEER. CDR3 DNA: TGCGCCAGCAGCCAAGAATGGGGGAGATACACCGGGGAGCTGTTTTTT. Translating gives CASSQEWGRYTGELFF.

To note about this clone: Other DNA sequences in the same sample also yield this CDR3. The rearrangement uses TRBV5-1 and TRBJ2-1, with 10 bases matching TRBD2. Germline V gene sequence: CDR1 SGHRS, CDR2 YFSETQ. V lost 7 bases and J lost 2; bases outside the gene matches: 9. The CDR3 runs 16 residues. The CDR3 loop is CASSPAGTSAYNEQFF. The CDR3 region has the DNA TGCGCCAGCTCCCCCGCCGGGACTAGCGCCTACAATGAGCAGTTCTTC.